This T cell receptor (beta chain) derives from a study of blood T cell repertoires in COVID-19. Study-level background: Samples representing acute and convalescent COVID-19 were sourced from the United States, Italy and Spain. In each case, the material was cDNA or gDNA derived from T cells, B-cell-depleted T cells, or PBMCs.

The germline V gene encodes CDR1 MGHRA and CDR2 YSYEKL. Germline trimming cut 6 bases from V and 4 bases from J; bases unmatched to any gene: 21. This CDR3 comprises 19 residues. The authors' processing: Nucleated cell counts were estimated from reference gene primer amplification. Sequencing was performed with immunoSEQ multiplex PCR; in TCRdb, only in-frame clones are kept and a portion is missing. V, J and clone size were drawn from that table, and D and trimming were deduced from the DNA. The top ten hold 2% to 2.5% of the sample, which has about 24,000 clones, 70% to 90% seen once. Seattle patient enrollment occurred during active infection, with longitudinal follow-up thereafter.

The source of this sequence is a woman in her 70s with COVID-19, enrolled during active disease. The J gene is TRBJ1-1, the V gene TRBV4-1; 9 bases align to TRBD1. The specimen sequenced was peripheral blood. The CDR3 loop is CASSPPPDRGNDVGTEAFF. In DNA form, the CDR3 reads TGCGCCAGCAGTCCCCCCCCCGACAGGGGGAACGATGTAGGCACTGAAGCTTTCTTT.